A selection of T cell receptor beta chains follows, all from one sample in a study of shared clonotypes between healthy human individuals. Assay: immunoSEQ multiplex PCR; the TCRdb copy retains only in-frame clones and omits some. The sample has about 2.4 million clones; 93% are singletons. The material sequenced was naive CD4+ T cells from PBMCs. The source is a man between 18 and 35 years old in good health. Some clones in this sample may be carry-over from other donors' samples. The CDR3 runs from the conserved cysteine through the conserved F or W. The D gene is left open where the match is weak. Rows give clone size only sometimes, using once, few, many, or a class for an expanded clone.

>TRBV4-2|NA|NA|TRBJ1-5
TGTGCCAGCAGCCAAGTCGAGGGAGATAGCAATCAGCCCCAGCATTTT
CASSQVEGDSNQPQHF
>TRBV28|NA|TRBD2|TRBJ2-3
TGTGCCAGCAGTCCCCTAGCGGGAGTTAGCACAGATACGCAGTATTTT
CASSPLAGVSTDTQYF
>TRBV14|once|NA|TRBJ1-6
TGTGCCAGCAGCCAAACCCCGGATTCACCCCTCCACTTT
CASSQTPDSPLHF
>TRBV5-5|NA|NA|TRBJ1-2
TGTGCCAGCAGCTTTCAACCTAGAGAGGGCTACACCTTC
CASSFQPREGYTF
>TRBV5-1|NA|TRBD2|TRBJ2-7
TGCGCCAGCAGCTGGGGGGGACTAGCGGATAGCTCCTACGAGCAGTACTTC
CASSWGGLADSSYEQYF
>TRBV28|once|NA|TRBJ2-7
TGTGCCAGCAGTCTCCCGGGACACCGGACCTACGAGCAGTACTTC
CASSLPGHRTYEQYF
>TRBV4-1|NA|NA|TRBJ2-3
TGCGCCAGCACCTACTCCGAACAGGGAGGGGCAGATACGCAGTATTTT
CASTYSEQGGADTQYF
>TRBV28|NA|NA|TRBJ1-4
TGTGCCAGCAAGACAGGATTTAGAGAAAAACTGTTTTTT
CASKTGFREKLFF
>TRBV6-6|NA|NA|TRBJ2-5
TGTGCCAGCAGACTTCACAGGGACCGGGCCCAAGAGACCCAGTACTTC
CASRLHRDRAQETQYF
>TRBV27|NA|NA|TRBJ2-7
TGTGCCAGCAGTTTAAATGGGGGCGGGCAGTACTTC
CASSLNGGGQYF
>TRBV5-6|once|TRBD2|TRBJ2-2
TGTGCCAGCAGCTTACTGTCTAGCGGGGCGAACACCGGGGAGCTGTTTTTT
CASSLLSSGANTGELFF
>TRBV11-2|NA|TRBD2|TRBJ2-7
TGTGCCAGCAGCTTAGTTCCTAGCGGGGGGACCTACGAGCAGTACTTC
CASSLVPSGGTYEQYF
>TRBV28|NA|NA|TRBJ1-2
TGTGCCAGCAGTTTTTTCGACCGCTTCTATGGCTACACCTTC
CASSFFDRFYGYTF
>TRBV27|NA|NA|TRBJ1-5
TGTGCCAGCAGTTTATTAAGGGGGAGTAGCAATCAGCCCCAGCATTTT
CASSLLRGSSNQPQHF
>TRBV12-2|NA|NA|TRBJ1-1
TGTGCAAGTCGCTTAGGGGGCGGAGGAAACACTGAAGCTTTCTTT
CASRLGGGGNTEAFF
>TRBV28|NA|TRBD1|TRBJ2-6
TGTGCCAGCGCTTCCACCCTCCTGACAGGGATAACACGTGAGGCCAACGTCCTGACTTTC
CASASTLLTGITREANVLTF
>TRBV6-6|NA|NA|TRBJ1-6
TGTGCCAGCAGTTATTCCGCCAGCCTCTATAATTCACCCCTCCACTTT
CASSYSASLYNSPLHF
>TRBV4-2|NA|NA|TRBJ2-6
TGTGCCAGCAGCCAAGATTGGGAACGGGGCTCTGGGGCCAACGTCCTGACTTTC
CASSQDWERGSGANVLTF
>TRBV30|NA|NA|TRBJ2-6
TGTGCCTGGAGTGTAGGGGGGGCCAACGTCCTGACTTTC
CAWSVGGANVLTF
>TRBV7-9|NA|NA|TRBJ2-2
TGTGCCAGCAGACAGGGAACGGACACCGGGGAGCTGTTTTTT
CASRQGTDTGELFF
>TRBV7-2|NA|NA|TRBJ2-5
TGTGCCAGCAGGCCTCGAGTAGATAGTCAAGAGACCCAGTACTTC
CASRPRVDSQETQYF
>TRBV4-1|NA|NA|TRBJ2-7
TGCGCCAGCAGCCAAGAATATCCTCACCGGGCGGAGCAGTACTTC
CASSQEYPHRAEQYF
>TRBV7-2|NA|NA|TRBJ1-5
TGTGCCAGCCGCTCAGGGAGTAGCAATCAGCCCCAGCATTTT
CASRSGSSNQPQHF
>TRBV15|NA|NA|TRBJ1-1
TGTGCCACCAGCAGAGACAGTGGGCCCGAAGCTTTCTTT
CATSRDSGPEAFF
>TRBV19|NA|TRBD1|TRBJ2-5
TGTGCCACCTCAACCAGGGGGCAAGAGACCCAGTACTTC
CATSTRGQETQYF
>TRBV28|NA|TRBD1|TRBJ1-5
TGTGCCAGCAGCTCCCCGGGACAGGGCAATCAGCCCCAGCATTTT
CASSSPGQGNQPQHF
>TRBV29-1|NA|TRBD1|TRBJ2-3
TGCAGCGCCGGGACAGGGTCGGGTACGCAGTATTTT
CSAGTGSGTQYF
>TRBV11-1|NA|NA|TRBJ2-7
TGTGCCAGCAGTCCCGCCCTAGCGTACTACGAGCAGTACTTC
CASSPALAYYEQYF
>TRBV4-1|once|TRBD1|TRBJ2-7
TGCGCCAGCAGCCAAGCCCTGGGACAGGGGGCCGGCGAGCAGTACTTC
CASSQALGQGAGEQYF
>TRBV6-1|NA|NA|TRBJ2-2
TGTGCCAGCAGTGAATGGGAGCTGTTTTTT
CASSEWELFF
>TRBV11-2|NA|NA|TRBJ2-7
TGTGCCAGCAGTTTACTGGGGTACGAGCAGTACTTC
CASSLLGYEQYF
>TRBV5-1|once|NA|TRBJ2-3
TGCGCCAGCCGACTAAGAGGGACAGATACGCAGTATTTT
CASRLRGTDTQYF
>TRBV28|once|TRBD2|TRBJ2-1
TGTGCCAGCAGTTTCCCGGGACTAGCGGGAGGGGGGGTGGATGAGCAGTTCTTC
CASSFPGLAGGGVDEQFF
>TRBV5-4|NA|NA|TRBJ2-6
TGTGCCAGCAGCTTGAATTCGTGGTATGGGGCCAACGTCCTGACTTTC
CASSLNSWYGANVLTF
>TRBV4-2|once|TRBD1|TRBJ1-1
TGTGCCAGCAGCCAAGCCGGGACAGGGGGCCCGTGGTCCACTGAAGCTTTCTTT
CASSQAGTGGPWSTEAFF
>TRBV2|NA|NA|TRBJ2-3
TGTGCCAGCAGTGATAAGCTCCTTCCCGATACGCAGTATTTT
CASSDKLLPDTQYF
>TRBV5-6|NA|TRBD2|TRBJ2-5
TGTGCCAGCAGCTTCCTACTCAGCGGGAGGGGAAAGACCCAGTACTTC
CASSFLLSGRGKTQYF
>TRBV6-5|once|NA|TRBJ2-7
TGTGCCAGCAGGCAAATACAACCCTACGAGCAGTACTTC
CASRQIQPYEQYF
>TRBV2|NA|NA|TRBJ1-2
TGTGCCAGCAGTGAAGGTGGAGGGGAATTCACCTACACCTTC
CASSEGGGEFTYTF
>TRBV7-9|NA|TRBD2|TRBJ2-5
TGTGCCAGCAGCATCCCCCCGGGAGGGACCCAGTACTTC
CASSIPPGGTQYF
>TRBV28|NA|NA|TRBJ2-7
TGTGCCAGCAGTTCTCCCCTCCCGCTGGAGCAGTACTTC
CASSSPLPLEQYF
>TRBV11-2|NA|NA|TRBJ1-3
TGTGCCAGCAGCTTACAGTTTTATTCTGGAAACACCATATATTTT
CASSLQFYSGNTIYF
>TRBV7-8|once|NA|TRBJ1-2
TGTGCCAGCAGCTTAGCCCCGCAGGGCAGGAACTATGGCTACACCTTC
CASSLAPQGRNYGYTF
>TRBV5-1|once|NA|TRBJ2-7
TGCGCCAGCAGCTTGGGGTATGGAGTAGCGGAAGGGTACGAGCAGTACTTC
CASSLGYGVAEGYEQYF
>TRBV19|NA|NA|TRBJ2-7
TGTGCCAGTAGTATATCCAGGGGCGCCGAGCAGTACTTC
CASSISRGAEQYF
>TRBV28|once|NA|TRBJ2-5
TGTGCCAGCAGTCAAAGGTTGCAAAGCCAAGAGACCCAGTACTTC
CASSQRLQSQETQYF
>TRBV29-1|NA|NA|TRBJ2-3
TGCAGCGTTGACGGGGGAGCTAGCACAGATACGCAGTATTTT
CSVDGGASTDTQYF
>TRBV28|once|NA|TRBJ1-2
TGTGCCAGTAGTCCGACAACGGGTCCCAACTATGGCTACACCTTC
CASSPTTGPNYGYTF
>TRBV28|once|NA|TRBJ1-2
TGTGCCAGCAGCCTTGAGGCATGGGGTTATGGCTACACCTTC
CASSLEAWGYGYTF